The 20 T cell receptor beta chains below come from one sample, sequenced in a study of shared clonotypes between healthy human individuals. Produced via immunoSEQ multiplex PCR; TCRdb's table is partial and in-frame only. The table records 180,000 or so clones, roughly 93% of them present only once. The sample was naive CD4+ T cells sorted from blood. The sample's subset: CD45RA+ positively selected. The receptors were gathered from a woman between 25 and 40 years old in good health.

This chain connects TRBV28 to TRBJ1-6, with a tentative D call TRBD1 (5 bases). This CDR3 is built from 17 residues. Trimming left V 1 base short and J 4 bases short, with 14 bases between. Germline V gives CDR1 MDHEN, CDR2 SYDVKM. The CDR3 protein is CASSLLYGGQYNSPLHF. CDR3 DNA sequence: TGTGCCAGCAGTTTATTGTACGGAGGACAATATAATTCACCCCTCCACTTT.

V gene TRBV7-2 combines with J gene TRBJ2-7, with 8 nucleotides matching TRBD1. Germline lookup yields CDR1 SGHTA and CDR2 FQGNSA. CDR3 size: 16 residues. With 6 bases clipped from V and 2 bases from J, the junction kept 12 bases outside the gene matches. The CDR3 coding sequence is TGTGCCAGCAGGTATAAGGGTGCAGGGGGCCCCTACGAGCAGTACTTC. Translating gives CASRYKGAGGPYEQYF.

The CDR3 here is CASSNPGTVIYEQYF. CDR3 in DNA: TGTGCCAGCAGCAACCCAGGGACGGTGATCTACGAGCAGTACTTC. The chain combines TRBV21-1 with TRBJ2-7. TRBV21-1 is tagged as a pseudogene. This CDR3 contains 15 residues.

The genes are TRBV5-6 and TRBJ1-2; TRBD1 aligns across 10 bases. CDR3 length equals 14 residues. In germline, CDR1 is SGHDT, CDR2 YYEEEE. The V segment lost 7 bases and the J segment 7 bases; nucleotides outside the gene matches: 10. The CDR3 region is CASRGAGTGVGYTF. CDR3 nucleotide sequence: TGTGCCAGCCGGGGTGCCGGGACAGGGGTTGGCTACACCTTC.

The CDR3 DNA follows: TGTGCCATCAGCCCACCGACATCTTGGAGCTATGGCTACACCTTC. It translates to CAISPPTSWSYGYTF. The J gene is TRBJ1-2, the V gene TRBV10-3; no reliable D call. V was trimmed by 6 bases and J by 4 bases, leaving 18 bases between them. The CDR3 has 15 residues. The germline V gene has CDR1 ENHRY and CDR2 SYGVKD.

This clone has a single count. V gene TRBV27 combines with J gene TRBJ2-1; TRBD2 matches at 8 bases. CDR3 size: 15 residues. Per germline, CDR1 MNHEY and CDR2 SMNVEV (reference sequence). V dropped 5 bases and J dropped 2; count of bases not matched to a gene: 5. CDR3 DNA sequence: TGTGCCAGCAGTCTCCTACTAGCGGCCTACAATGAGCAGTTCTTC. It specifies CASSLLLAAYNEQFF.

The chain recombines TRBV6-6 with TRBJ2-1, with 12 bases identical to TRBD2. J gave up 8 bases and V 0 bases, and 5 bases lay outside the gene matches. The CDR3 spans 16 residues. Germline lookup yields CDR1 MNHNY and CDR2 SVGAGI (reference sequence). This chain's CDR3 is CASSYSRLAGGDEQFF. The CDR3, as DNA: TGTGCCAGCAGTTACTCGAGGCTAGCGGGAGGGGATGAGCAGTTCTTC.

J is TRBJ2-1 and V is TRBV11-2, with TRBD2 matching 8 bases. CDR1 and CDR2 from the germline V gene are SGHAT and FQNNGV. J lost 1 base, V lost 5 bases, and 4 bases had no gene match. The CDR3 has 15 amino acids. The CDR3 DNA reads TGTGCCAGCAGCCCCCTAGCGGGTTCCTACAATGAGCAGTTCTTC. Protein sequence: CASSPLAGSYNEQFF. The full variable domain, in which reference TRBV11-2 and TRBJ2-1 provide the parts outside the CDR3, is EAGVAQSPRYKIIEKRQSVAFWCNPISGHATLYWYQQILGQGPKLLIQFQNNGVVDDSQLPKDRFSAERLKGVDSTLKIQPAKLEDSAVYLCASSPLAGSYNEQFFGPGTRLTVL.

The chain joins TRBV10-3 to TRBJ1-1, with no clear D. V was cut by 8 bases and J by 8 bases, with 15 bases left in between. This CDR3 has 12 amino acids. Germline assignment: CDR1 ENHRY and CDR2 SYGVKD. The CDR3 DNA reads as TGTGCCATCGGAGAAGGACGGGCCGAAGCTTTCTTT. Amino acids: CAIGEGRAEAFF.

The CDR3 DNA reads as TGCGCCAGCAGCCCGGGACAGGGGGCAATGGCTGGAAACACCATATATTTT. This translates into CASSPGQGAMAGNTIYF. The chain is built from TRBV5-1 and TRBJ1-3; 12 nucleotides match TRBD1. J gave up 2 bases and V 4 bases, and 7 bases lay outside the gene matches. This CDR3 has 17 amino acids. Looked up from germline, CDR1 is SGHRS and CDR2 is YFSETQ.

This clone was detected once. This rearrangement joins TRBV7-2 to TRBJ2-7, with a possible D match to TRBD1 (6 bases). CDR3 length: 15 residues. V lost 1 base and J 0 bases, leaving 10 bases between the germline ends. CDR1 and CDR2 from the germline V gene are SGHTA and FQGNSA. DNA for the CDR3: TGTGCCAGCAGCTTAGTTCAGGGGTCCTCCTACGAGCAGTACTTC. This encodes CASSLVQGSSYEQYF. Filled out from reference TRBV7-2 and TRBJ2-7, the complete variable domain reads GAGVSQSPSNKVTEKGKDVELRCDPISGHTALYWYRQSLGQGLEFLIYFQGNSAPDKSGLPSDRFSAERTGGSVSTLTIQRTQQEDSAVYLCASSLVQGSSYEQYFGPGTRLTVT.

The chain couples TRBV6-5 to TRBJ2-7, with 13 bases aligning to TRBD2. Germline lookup yields CDR1 MNHEY and CDR2 SVGAGI. J lost 1 base, V lost 5 bases, and 2 bases had no gene match. The CDR3 covers 15 residues. The DNA for the CDR3 is TGTGCCAGCAGTAGGACTAGCGGGAGTTCCTACGAGCAGTACTTC. Its protein is CASSRTSGSSYEQYF.

The chain combines TRBV6-5 with TRBJ2-7; 11 nucleotides align to TRBD1. This CDR3 has 14 amino acids. Germline V gives CDR1 MNHEY, CDR2 SVGAGI. Unmatched junction bases numbered 4, after V lost 6 bases and J lost 3 bases. CDR3 bases: TGTGCCAGCAGGGGGACAGGGGGACGCTACGAGCAGTACTTC. It yields the protein CASRGTGGRYEQYF.

The chain is built from TRBV20-1 and TRBJ2-7; D remains unclear. The CDR3 has 11 residues. Germline assignment: CDR1 DFQATT and CDR2 SNEGSKA (reference sequence). V lost 1 base and J 7 bases, leaving 8 bases between the germline ends. CDR3 region: CSARAIEEQYF. In DNA form, the CDR3 reads TGCAGTGCTAGAGCTATCGAAGAGCAGTACTTC.

The chain carries TRBV9 and TRBJ2-1, with 7 positions matching TRBD2. The CDR3 runs 17 residues. Germline V lookup: CDR1 SGDLS, CDR2 YYNGEE. Losses at the gene ends were 0 bases for V and 8 bases for J; bases not matched to a gene: 14. CDR3 loop: CASSVASPGRALDEQFF. The CDR3 nucleotides read TGTGCCAGCAGCGTAGCAAGCCCTGGGAGGGCCCTGGATGAGCAGTTCTTC.

This chain joins TRBV10-3 and TRBJ1-1; maybe TRBD1 (5 bases). This CDR3 has 13 amino acids. The germline V gene encodes CDR1 ENHRY and CDR2 SYGVKD. The V end was cut by 10 bases, the J end by 0 bases, with 12 bases between. The CDR3 spells CATLRVMNTEAFF. The CDR3 coding sequence is TGTGCCACCCTCAGGGTCATGAACACTGAAGCTTTCTTT.

This sequence joins TRBV28 and TRBJ2-5, with 9 bases lining up with TRBD1. V gave up 4 bases and J gave up 5 bases; unmatched junction bases: 8. The CDR3 consists of 15 residues. CDR1 and CDR2 (germline): MDHEN, SYDVKM. CDR3 bases: TGTGCCAGCAGTTCGCCGGGACAGGGTTTGGAGACCCAGTACTTC. Translated, it gives CASSSPGQGLETQYF.

This chain uses TRBV19 with TRBJ2-7; the D gene is possibly TRBD1 (6 bases). The germline V gene encodes CDR1 LNHDA and CDR2 SQIVND (reference sequence). The CDR3 has 12 amino acids. The ends were cut back, 5 bases at V and 6 bases at J, with 11 bases in the middle. DNA of the CDR3: TGTGCCAGTAGTGAAATACAGGGCGAGCAGTACTTC. Protein product: CASSEIQGEQYF.

V gene TRBV18 combines with J gene TRBJ2-2, with 8 bases matching TRBD2. The trim removed 2 bases at V and 2 bases at J, leaving 10 bases unmatched. Germline CDR1 is KGHSH and CDR2 is LQKENI. This CDR3 has 18 residues. The CDR3 is CASSPSGRFGRNTGELFF. The DNA for the CDR3 is TGTGCCAGCTCACCAAGCGGGAGATTTGGTAGAAACACCGGGGAGCTGTTTTTT.

This chain links TRBV4-1 with TRBJ1-4, with 8 bases identical to TRBD1. CDR1 and CDR2 (germline): MGHRA, YSYEKL. Trimming removed 6 bases from V and 6 bases from J; junction bases left unmatched: 12. The CDR3 loop spans 16 amino acids. The CDR3 DNA reads TGCGCCAGCAGTCGACTCTTAGACAGGGGAGATGAAAAACTGTTTTTT. Its translation is CASSRLLDRGDEKLFF.